A selection of T cell receptor beta chains follows, all from one sample in a study of blood T cells in healthy people across ages. TCRdb reprocessed the 5' RACE reads via MiXCR and lists one record per CDR3 protein. Among 1.5 million to 2 million distinct CDR3 sequences listed, about 28% were seen once. The specimen was blood. These receptors all come from a woman between 25 and 40 years old in good health. Both conserved end residues are part of each CDR3. A D gene is named only where the DNA matches it firmly. Clone size appears in some rows only: once, few, many, or a class for an expanded clone.

cdr3_length	v_call	d_call	j_call	clone_size	cdr3_nt	cdr3_aa
15	TRBV5-1	TRBD2	TRBJ2-1	.	TGCGCCAGCACTAATACCGGGGGGACCTACAATGAGCAGTTCTTC	CASTNTGGTYNEQFF
16	TRBV7-2	.	TRBJ2-1	few	TGTGCCAGCAGCGAGTTTTACGGGATGGCCTACAATGAGCAGTTCTTC	CASSEFYGMAYNEQFF
14	TRBV12-5	.	TRBJ2-3	.	TGTGCTAGTGAAAGTCAATACATGGCAAATACGCAGTATTTT	CASESQYMANTQYF
14	TRBV9	.	TRBJ1-2	.	TGTGCCAGCAGCGTAGTGGGGGACACCTATGGCTACACCTTC	CASSVVGDTYGYTF
13	TRBV15	.	TRBJ2-5	many	TGTGCCACCAGCAGATTCGGCGGCGAGACCCAGTACTTC	CATSRFGGETQYF
15	TRBV20-1	.	TRBJ1-5	.	TGCAGTGCTAGAGTCGTGGGCAGCTCGGGGCGGCCCCAGCATTTT	CSARVVGSSGRPQHF
18	TRBV9	TRBD2	TRBJ2-5	.	TGTGCCAGCAGCCCCCCCTGGGGGGGGTTGACGTTGCCAGAGACCCAGTACTTC	CASSPPWGGLTLPETQYF
18	TRBV7-9	.	TRBJ1-3	.	TGTGCCAGCAGCCCTCTTTTCCGGGACCAGAAAACGTGGAACACCATATATTTT	CASSPLFRDQKTWNTIYF
13	TRBV3-1	.	TRBJ1-6	.	TGTGCCAGCAGCCAAGCCACGGATTCACCCCTCCACTTT	CASSQATDSPLHF
14	TRBV7-2	.	TRBJ1-2	.	TGTGCCAGCAGCTTAGATACGGAGAACTATGGCTACACCTTC	CASSLDTENYGYTF
16	TRBV15	TRBD2	TRBJ2-4	.	TGTGCCACCAGCAGAGATCTAGCGGGGGGGCCGGGCGTTCAGTACTTC	CATSRDLAGGPGVQYF
15	TRBV12-3/TRBV12-4	TRBD2	TRBJ2-3	few	TGTGCCAGCAGGATAGCGGGGGGAGGCACAGATACGCAGTATTTT	CASRIAGGGTDTQYF
17	TRBV11-2	.	TRBJ1-3	.	TGTGCCAGCAGCTATTTAGCAGCCTATTCCTCTGGAAACACCATATATTTT	CASSYLAAYSSGNTIYF
15	TRBV2	TRBD2	TRBJ2-7	few	TGTGCCAGCGGGGCCCGGGGACTAGCGGGCCACGAGCAGTACTTC	CASGARGLAGHEQYF
15	TRBV5-1	.	TRBJ2-7	.	TGCGCCAGCAGCGCCCGACTAGTCTCGTCCTCCGAGCAGTACTTC	CASSARLVSSSEQYF
19	TRBV6-5	TRBD1	TRBJ2-6	few	TGTGCCAGCAGTTACGTAGCCCGACAGGGGCTGTCTGGGGCCAACGTCCGGACTTTC	CASSYVARQGLSGANVRTF
14	TRBV2	.	TRBJ1-4	.	TGTGCCAGCAGCCCCAGGGCCTTTAATGAAAAACTGTTTTTT	CASSPRAFNEKLFF
15	TRBV20-1	TRBD2	TRBJ2-7	few	TGCAGTGCCTACTCTCCGACTAGCGGGACGTACGAGCAGTACTTC	CSAYSPTSGTYEQYF
16	TRBV6-1	TRBD1	TRBJ1-2	many	TGTGCCAGCAGTGCCCAGGGACAGGCTAATCCTATGCGCTACACCTTC	CASSAQGQANPMRYTF
17	TRBV13	TRBD2	TRBJ2-3	few	TGTGCCAGCAGCTCAACTAGCGGGAGCCCTCTCGCAGATACGCAGTATTTT	CASSSTSGSPLADTQYF
18	TRBV29-1	.	TRBJ2-1	many	TGCAGCGTTGCGGGGATCGCTCGCGGCTTGCGGGATTACAATGAGCAGTTCTTC	CSVAGIARGLRDYNEQFF
13	TRBV9	.	TRBJ2-5	.	TGTGCCAGCAGCGTAGACGGGGTTGGAGAGCGGTACTTC	CASSVDGVGERYF
17	TRBV9	TRBD1	TRBJ1-1	.	TGTGCCAGCAGCGTAGGAACAGGGGGACGGTTGAGCACTGAAGCTTTCTTT	CASSVGTGGRLSTEAFF
15	TRBV10-3	TRBD2	TRBJ2-7	many	TGTGCCATCAGTAAAACAGATGGGGGGGCCTACGAGCAGTACTTC	CAISKTDGGAYEQYF
14	TRBV5-1	.	TRBJ2-5	.	TGCGCCAGCAGCTGGTATTACAGGGAGGAGACCCAGTACTTC	CASSWYYREETQYF
15	TRBV5-1	TRBD2	TRBJ2-7	few	TGCGCCAGCAGCGGGGGACTAGCGGGGGCCCACGAGCAGTACTTC	CASSGGLAGAHEQYF
17	TRBV7-6	.	TRBJ1-4	many	TGTGCCAGCAGCTTAGGGGTGCAGGGCGCAACTAATGAAAAACTGTTTTTT	CASSLGVQGATNEKLFF
15	TRBV10-3	TRBD1	TRBJ1-1	.	TGTGCCATCTGTGAGCCGGGACAGTCGAACACTGAAGCTTTCTTT	CAICEPGQSNTEAFF
13	TRBV20-1	.	TRBJ1-2	few	TGCAGTGCTAGGGCAGTGGAGGGCTATGGCTACACCTTC	CSARAVEGYGYTF
14	TRBV19	TRBD1	TRBJ2-5	.	TGTGCCAGTGGAACTGGGACAGGTCCAGAGACCCAGTACTTC	CASGTGTGPETQYF
12	TRBV29-1	.	TRBJ2-5	many	TGCAGCGTTGAGTACGGGGAGGAGACCCAGTACTTC	CSVEYGEETQYF
15	TRBV28	.	TRBJ2-7	few	TGTGCCAGCTCCAGTGGGGGGTCGGGAACCTACGAGCAGTACTTC	CASSSGGSGTYEQYF
14	TRBV13	.	TRBJ2-7	.	TGTGCCAGCAGACGGACTCAAAGCTCCTGCGAGCAGTACTTC	CASRRTQSSCEQYF
12	TRBV20-1	.	TRBJ1-3	.	TGCAGTGCTAGAGATTATGGAAACACCAAATATTTT	CSARDYGNTKYF
14	TRBV7-3	TRBD1	TRBJ1-5	few	TGTGCCAGCAGCTTATCGGCAGGGGGTCAGCCCCAGCATTTT	CASSLSAGGQPQHF
16	TRBV7-9	TRBD1	TRBJ2-1	many	TGTGCCAGCAGCGGGGACAGGGGGCAAGTCTACAATGAGCAGTTCTTC	CASSGDRGQVYNEQFF
17	TRBV5-1	.	TRBJ2-1	few	TGCGCCAGCAGCTTGGGCCGCGGCGCGGCACCAGGGGTTAAGCAGTTCTTC	CASSLGRGAAPGVKQFF
14	TRBV7-2	.	TRBJ2-1	few	TGTGCCAGCAGCTTAAGGGTGCAGAACAATGAGCAGTTCTTC	CASSLRVQNNEQFF
17	TRBV7-8	TRBD2	TRBJ2-1	.	TGTGCCAGCAGCTGGTCACAACTAGCGGGAGTTCTCGATGAGCAGTTCTTC	CASSWSQLAGVLDEQFF
11	TRBV24-1	.	TRBJ2-1	.	TGTGCCACCCGCCCTAATGGCCCCCGGTTCTTC	CATRPNGPRFF
15	TRBV6-2/TRBV6-3	.	TRBJ1-2	.	TGTGCCAGCAGCCAGGGACACGCGGAACGATATGGCTACACCTTC	CASSQGHAERYGYTF
16	TRBV5-1	TRBD2	TRBJ2-1	.	TGCGCCAGCAGCCGGGGGGGGACTAGCGGGGACAATGAGCAGTTCTTC	CASSRGGTSGDNEQFF
14	TRBV29-1	TRBD1	TRBJ1-2	many	TGCAGCGGACAAGGAGGACAGGGGAACTATGGCTACACCTTC	CSGQGGQGNYGYTF
14	TRBV5-1	.	TRBJ2-5	.	TGCGCCAGCAGCTTGTTACAGGCCGGCGAGACCCAGTACTTC	CASSLLQAGETQYF
14	TRBV2	.	TRBJ2-3	.	TGTGCCAGCAGTCAGACTAGAACAGTTAATACGCAGTATTTT	CASSQTRTVNTQYF